These 29 T cell receptor beta chains were all obtained from the same sample, sequenced in a study of blood T cell repertoires in COVID-19. The method was immunoSEQ multiplex PCR; TCRdb's version includes in-frame clones alone and lacks a portion of them. In the table there are around 260,000 clones, over 75% of which are singletons. Sequencing was performed on peripheral blood. These receptors were obtained from a woman between 45 and 60 years old with acute or convalescent COVID-19.

The rearrangement joins TRBV7-2 to TRBJ2-5; 8 nucleotides match TRBD1. Per germline, CDR1 SGHTA and CDR2 FQGNSA. With 6 bases clipped from V and 4 bases from J, the junction kept 7 bases outside the gene matches. CDR3 length: 14 residues. CDR3 loop: CASSPWTGPETQYF. DNA for the CDR3: TGTGCCAGCAGTCCTTGGACAGGGCCAGAGACCCAGTACTTC.

This rearrangement joins TRBV7-2 to TRBJ2-1; TRBD2 aligns across 7 bases. There are 13 residues in the CDR3. Germline values: CDR1 SGHTA, CDR2 FQGNSA. V was pared by 0 bases and J by 10 bases, with 3 bases of the junction left unmatched. CDR3 DNA: TGTGCCAGCAGCTTAGCTCGGCGGGAGGAGCAGTTCTTC. It translates to CASSLARREEQFF. Variable domain in full (rest from reference TRBV7-2 and TRBJ2-1): GAGVSQSPSNKVTEKGKDVELRCDPISGHTALYWYRQSLGQGLEFLIYFQGNSAPDKSGLPSDRFSAERTGGSVSTLTIQRTQQEDSAVYLCASSLARREEQFFGPGTRLTVL.

The chain is built from TRBV5-4 and TRBJ1-5; D is uncertain. Trimming removed 0 bases at V and 5 bases at J, with 6 bases between. The CDR3 consists of 13 residues. Germline V gives CDR1 SGHNT, CDR2 YYREEE (reference sequence). This chain's CDR3 is CASSLDNDQPQHF. CDR3 DNA sequence: TGTGCCAGCAGCTTGGACAACGATCAGCCCCAGCATTTT.

This chain links TRBV7-2 with TRBJ1-2; D is unresolved. In germline, CDR1 is SGHTA, CDR2 FQGNSA. The CDR3 extends over 13 amino acids. The V gene lost 2 bases and the J gene lost 6 bases, with 10 bases spanning the gap. CDR3 bases: TGTGCCAGCAGCTTAAGACGACAAGATGGCTACACCTTC. Residues: CASSLRRQDGYTF.

The chain uses TRBV18 and TRBJ1-1; 7 nucleotides agree with TRBD1. The CDR3 runs to 13 residues. Trimming at V came to 6 bases and at J to 5 bases, leaving 6 bases not matched to a gene. Germline-derived CDR1 and CDR2 are KGHSH and LQKENI. This CDR3 reads CASSKSGGTEAFF. Written as DNA, the CDR3 is TGTGCCAGCTCCAAGTCAGGGGGGACTGAAGCTTTCTTT.

The chain combines TRBV9 with TRBJ1-1; perhaps TRBD1 as D (6 bases). The germline V gene encodes CDR1 SGDLS and CDR2 YYNGEE. The V end was cut by 2 bases, the J end by 1 base, with 12 bases between. The CDR3 is made up of 15 amino acids. The CDR3 sequence is CASSVSLQGNTEAFF. The CDR3, as DNA: TGTGCCAGCAGCGTCAGTTTACAGGGGAACACTGAAGCTTTCTTT.

This chain connects TRBV19 to TRBJ1-5, with 8 bases fitting TRBD1. The V and J ends lost 5 bases and 7 bases, in that order; junction bases with no gene match: 10. The CDR3 length is 15 residues. Germline assignment: CDR1 LNHDA and CDR2 SQIVND (reference sequence). CDR3 loop: CASSPRTGQGQPQHF. CDR3 sequence (DNA): TGTGCCAGTAGTCCCCGGACAGGGCAAGGGCAGCCCCAGCATTTT. Drawing the rest from reference TRBV19 and TRBJ1-5, the complete variable domain is DGGITQSPKYLFRKEGQNVTLSCEQNLNHDAMYWYRQDPGQGLRLIYYSQIVNDFQKGDIAEGYSVSREKKESFPLTVTSAQKNPTAFYLCASSPRTGQGQPQHFGDGTRLSIL.

The chain recombines TRBV5-6 with TRBJ1-2; 7 nucleotides align to TRBD1. CDR3 length: 13 residues. Germline CDR1 SGHDT, CDR2 YYEEEE. With V trimmed by 4 bases and J by 8 bases, 8 bases remained unmatched. CDR3 in DNA: TGTGCCAGCAGCCGACAGGGCCGATACGGCTACACCTTC. Translating it yields CASSRQGRYGYTF.

This chain joins TRBV28 and TRBJ2-7; 8 nucleotides agree with TRBD1. Germline CDR1 is MDHEN and CDR2 is SYDVKM. The CDR3 loop spans 14 amino acids. Trimming took 4 bases from V and 6 from J; bases not matched to a gene: 8. The CDR3 DNA sequence: TGTGCCAGCAGTTCCGGGACAGGTCCATCCGAGCAGTACTTC. Amino acid sequence: CASSSGTGPSEQYF.

This clone was counted a few times. This chain's CDR3 is CASSLGAEGETNEKLFF. In DNA, the CDR3 is TGTGCCAGCAGCTTAGGGGCAGAAGGGGAAACTAATGAAAAACTGTTTTTT. The rearrangement uses TRBV7-6 and TRBJ1-4; the D gene is possibly TRBD1 (5 bases). The CDR3 length is 17 residues. Deletions cut 1 base from V and 1 base from J, with 13 bases between. The germline V gene has CDR1 SGHVS and CDR2 FNYEAQ.

The chain employs TRBV5-1 and TRBJ2-1, with 10 nucleotides matching TRBD2. The CDR3 loop spans 16 amino acids. The V gene's germline CDR1 is SGHRS and CDR2 YFSETQ. The ends lost 1 base at V and 5 bases at J; junction bases unmatched: 6. The CDR3 coding sequence is TGCGCCAGCAGCTTGCTGCCTAGCGGGGGAAACAATGAGCAGTTCTTC. Encoded protein: CASSLLPSGGNNEQFF.

The chain joins TRBV12-3 or TRBV12-4 to TRBJ2-1, with 8 bases fitting TRBD1. The ends lost 3 bases at V and 6 bases at J; junction bases unmatched: 1. The CDR3 consists of 13 residues. The CDR3 DNA is TGTGCCAGCAGTTTCAGGGGGCTCAATGAGCAGTTCTTC. Its protein product is CASSFRGLNEQFF.

The chain carries TRBV6-5 and TRBJ2-1; 7 bases align to TRBD2. The length of the CDR3 is 15 residues. V was pared by 3 bases and J by 4 bases, with 6 bases of the junction left unmatched. Germline values: CDR1 MNHEY, CDR2 SVGAGI. The CDR3 DNA reads as TGTGCCAGCAGTTATAGGGGACTATATTACAATGAGCAGTTCTTC. Translation gives CASSYRGLYYNEQFF.

V is TRBV2 and J is TRBJ1-1; D is ambiguous. V was trimmed by 7 bases and J by 11 bases, leaving 20 bases between them. Germline V gives CDR1 SNHLY, CDR2 FYNNEI. The CDR3 loop spans 13 amino acids. CDR3 bases: TGTGCCAGCATCATGCTCAATGCAGGTGTCGCTTTCTTT. Translation: CASIMLNAGVAFF.

This chain uses TRBV27 with TRBJ1-1; tentatively, D is TRBD1 (5 bases). This CDR3 is built from 14 residues. Trimming left V 4 bases short and J 4 bases short, with 13 bases between. Germline V gene lookup returns CDR1 MNHEY and CDR2 SMNVEV (reference sequence). Here the CDR3 DNA reads TGTGCCAGCAGTTCGAGACAGTCCCGCACTGAAGCTTTCTTT. Its translation is CASSSRQSRTEAFF.

J is TRBJ2-3 and V is TRBV27; 7 bases map to TRBD2. The trim removed 5 bases at V and 5 bases at J, leaving 13 bases unmatched. This CDR3 has 16 residues. CDR1 is MNHEY and CDR2 is SMNVEV in the germline V gene (reference sequence). This CDR3 reads CASSRSGEGPGDTQYF. CDR3 nucleotides: TGTGCCAGCAGTCGGTCTGGGGAGGGCCCTGGAGATACGCAGTATTTT.

This clone was detected only a few times. V gene TRBV28 combines with J gene TRBJ1-6; no clear D gene. CDR1 and CDR2 from the germline V gene are MDHEN and SYDVKM. This CDR3 is 17 amino acids long. V lost 1 base and J lost 7, with 17 bases in between. CDR3 DNA: TGTGCCAGCAGTTTATACCCGTCCGGGGATTTGAATTCACCCCTCCACTTT. This gives the protein CASSLYPSGDLNSPLHF. Combining the CDR3 with reference TRBV28 and TRBJ1-6 gives the whole variable domain DVKVTQSSRYLVKRTGEKVFLECVQDMDHENMFWYRQDPGLGLRLIYFSYDVKMKEKGDIPEGYSVSREKKERFSLILESASTNQTSMYLCASSLYPSGDLNSPLHFGNGTRLTVT.

CDR3 DNA: TGTGCCAGTGCACAACAGGGGTTTGAGACCCAGTACTTC. Its translation is CASAQQGFETQYF. This chain uses TRBV19 with TRBJ2-5; 7 bases align to TRBD1. The germline gives CDR1 LNHDA, CDR2 SQIVND (reference sequence). CDR3 size: 13 residues. After removal of 8 bases from V and 5 bases from J, the junction contained 8 bases not matched to a gene. Variable domain in full (rest from reference TRBV19 and TRBJ2-5): DGGITQSPKYLFRKEGQNVTLSCEQNLNHDAMYWYRQDPGQGLRLIYYSQIVNDFQKGDIAEGYSVSREKKESFPLTVTSAQKNPTAFYLCASAQQGFETQYFGPGTRLLVL.

This clone was found once. The rearrangement links TRBV5-1 to TRBJ2-3, with D tentatively TRBD2 (7 bases). The CDR3 length is 14 residues. Germline CDR1 reads SGHRS; CDR2 reads YFSETQ. Trimming took 4 bases from V and 6 from J, leaving 15 bases between them. The CDR3: CASSPWGGPDTQYF. The CDR3 DNA follows: TGCGCCAGCAGCCCTTGGGGGGGGCCGGATACGCAGTATTTT.

The chain couples TRBV9 to TRBJ1-1; tentative D call: TRBD1 (5 bases). CDR1 and CDR2 from the germline V gene are SGDLS and YYNGEE. Trimming took 0 bases from V and 3 from J, leaving 12 bases between them. There are 15 residues in the CDR3. The CDR3 loop is CASSVGKGLDTEAFF. For the CDR3, the DNA is TGTGCCAGCAGCGTAGGCAAGGGGCTGGACACTGAAGCTTTCTTT. Using reference TRBV9 and TRBJ1-1 for the parts outside the CDR3, the full variable domain is DSGVTQTPKHLITATGQRVTLRCSPRSGDLSVYWYQQSLDQGLQFLIQYYNGEERAKGNILERFSAQQFPDLHSELNLSSLELGDSALYFCASSVGKGLDTEAFFGQGTRLTVV.

This clone was observed a handful of times. V and J are TRBV5-1 and TRBJ1-1, with 7 bases that match TRBD1. The germline V gene encodes CDR1 SGHRS and CDR2 YFSETQ. The CDR3 length is 15 residues. The J segment lost 6 bases and the V segment lost 1 base, leaving 9 bases of the junction unmatched. The CDR3 DNA is TGCGCCAGCAGCTTGAGGCAGGGGGTGAGCCCTGAAGCTTTCTTT. It translates to CASSLRQGVSPEAFF.

This chain joins TRBV18 and TRBJ1-3; 8 bases are a match to TRBD1. This CDR3 contains 14 residues. Per the germline V gene, CDR1 is KGHSH and CDR2 is LQKENI. The V gene end was trimmed by 7 bases and the J gene end by 4 bases; junction bases not matched to a gene: 6. The CDR3 nucleotides are TGTGCCAGCTTGCAGGGGGCGCCCGGAAACACCATATATTTT. This encodes CASLQGAPGNTIYF.

The gene calls are TRBV14 and TRBJ1-3, with a weak D call TRBD1 (6 bases). CDR3 length equals 14 residues. The germline V gene has CDR1 SGHDN and CDR2 FVKESK. The germline V and J ends were trimmed by 4 bases and 9 bases, with 16 bases remaining between them. DNA for the CDR3: TGTGCCAGCAGCCTCTCAGGGGCCCCTTCCACCATATATTTT. This translates into CASSLSGAPSTIYF.

This chain links TRBV5-4 with TRBJ2-7, with 10 nucleotides matching TRBD1. V lost 3 bases to trimming and J lost 2 bases; unmatched junction nucleotides: 5. The CDR3 length is 15 residues. Germline V gene sequence: CDR1 SGHNT, CDR2 YYREEE (reference sequence). This CDR3 reads CASSSPGQGTYEQYF. CDR3 sequence (DNA): TGTGCCAGCAGCTCACCGGGACAGGGGACCTACGAGCAGTACTTC. The whole variable domain, remainder taken from reference TRBV5-4 and TRBJ2-7, is ETGVTQSPTHLIKTRGQQVTLRCSSQSGHNTVSWYQQALGQGPQFIFQYYREEENGRGNFPPRFSGLQFPNYSSELNVNALELDDSALYLCASSSPGQGTYEQYFGPGTRLTVT.

The chain carries TRBV5-1 and TRBJ2-2; D unclear. The V end was cut by 3 bases, the J end by 15 bases, with 18 bases between. The germline gives CDR1 SGHRS, CDR2 YFSETQ. This CDR3 is 13 amino acids long. In nucleotides, the CDR3 is TGCGCCAGCAGCTCGATCAACAGCCCTGTGGTGTTTTTT. It yields the protein CASSSINSPVVFF.

Concerning this clone itself: The sample contains more than one DNA sequence encoding this CDR3. The chain is built from TRBV5-1 and TRBJ1-5; 9 nucleotides line up with TRBD1. Trimming took 4 bases from V and 4 from J; bases not matched to a gene: 3. Germline CDR1 is SGHRS and CDR2 is YFSETQ. This CDR3 contains 14 residues. The CDR3 loop is CASSIGTGNQPQHF. The CDR3 bases are TGCGCCAGCAGCATAGGGACAGGGAATCAGCCCCAGCATTTT.

The CDR3 loop reads CASHNLGDTQYF. The CDR3 coding sequence is TGTGCCAGTCATAACCTAGGAGATACGCAGTATTTT. V usage is TRBV5-4 and J usage is TRBJ2-3; D is unresolved. Germline values: CDR1 SGHNT, CDR2 YYREEE (reference sequence). Trimming shortened V by 8 bases and J by 5 bases, and 12 bases separated the two germline ends. The CDR3 consists of 12 residues.

CDR3 coding DNA: TGCAGCGAACTCACTAGCGAATACGGGAATGAGCAGTTCTTC. The encoded protein is CSELTSEYGNEQFF. The rearrangement links TRBV29-1 to TRBJ2-1, with TRBD2 identical over 7 bases. This CDR3 contains 14 residues. Unmatched junction bases numbered 13, after V lost 7 bases and J lost 7 bases. Looked up from germline, CDR1 is SQVTM and CDR2 is ANQGSEA.

The sample holds a few counts of this clone. The V and J genes are TRBV5-1 and TRBJ2-5, with TRBD1 identical over 8 bases. J was trimmed by 4 bases and V by 4 bases; bases with no gene match: 12. The CDR3 is 16 amino acids. Germline V gene data show CDR1 as SGHRS and CDR2 as YFSETQ. CDR3 protein: CASSVKPGQVTETQYF. The CDR3 region has the DNA TGCGCCAGCAGCGTAAAACCGGGACAGGTAACAGAGACCCAGTACTTC.